One and the same sample provided the 14 T cell receptor beta chains below, sequenced in a study of blood T cell repertoires in COVID-19. Data came from immunoSEQ multiplex PCR; TCRdb stores just in-frame clones and leaves some out. This sample has around 100,000 clones; 89% occur once, and the top ten carry around 3.7%. Sequencing was performed on peripheral blood. The receptors stem from a woman between 55 and 75 years old with acute or convalescent COVID-19.

This chain connects TRBV5-1 to TRBJ2-7; tentative D call: TRBD2 (6 bases). Per the germline V gene, CDR1 is SGHRS and CDR2 is YFSETQ. V lost 4 bases and J lost 6, with 17 bases in between. The CDR3 contains 14 residues. The CDR3 is CASSQLTRSPEQYF. The CDR3 DNA is TGCGCCAGCAGCCAACTGACTAGATCCCCCGAGCAGTACTTC.

The rearrangement links TRBV27 to TRBJ1-5; 10 bases align to TRBD1. Trimming cost V 6 bases and J 8 bases; bases outside gene matches: 16. Germline CDR1 reads MNHEY; CDR2 reads SMNVEV (reference sequence). The CDR3 totals 17 residues. CDR3 coding DNA: TGTGCCAGCAGCCCGCTAGCGGGGACAGGGGTATCCAAGCCCCAGCATTTT. As protein: CASSPLAGTGVSKPQHF.

This clone has just one count. The chain recombines TRBV6-6 with TRBJ1-4, with 8 bases identical to TRBD1. Per germline, CDR1 MNHNY and CDR2 SVGAGI (reference sequence). The CDR3 totals 15 residues. V trimming: 6 bases; J trimming: 7 bases; junction bases outside the gene matches: 10. The CDR3 DNA sequence: TGTGCCAGCAGGTTGTCAGGGGGCCAGAGTGAAAAACTGTTTTTT. This codes for CASRLSGGQSEKLFF.

This chain connects TRBV11-2 to TRBJ1-5, with TRBD1 as a possible D gene (6 bases). V was shortened by 4 bases and J by 4 bases, with 11 bases between the two germline ends. The CDR3 is made up of 14 amino acids. The germline CDR1 and CDR2 sequences are SGHAT and FQNNGV. CDR3 DNA sequence: TGTGCCAGCAGCTATACAGGGCCTAATCAGCCCCAGCATTTT. This codes for CASSYTGPNQPQHF. Combining the CDR3 with reference TRBV11-2 and TRBJ1-5 gives the whole variable domain EAGVAQSPRYKIIEKRQSVAFWCNPISGHATLYWYQQILGQGPKLLIQFQNNGVVDDSQLPKDRFSAERLKGVDSTLKIQPAKLEDSAVYLCASSYTGPNQPQHFGDGTRLSIL.

V usage is TRBV15 and J usage is TRBJ2-1; 7 nucleotides match TRBD2. The germline CDR1 and CDR2 sequences are LNHNV and YYDKDF (reference sequence). With 8 bases clipped from V and 4 bases from J, the junction kept 11 bases outside the gene matches. The length of the CDR3 is 15 residues. CDR3 nucleotide sequence: TGTGCCACCGGGGTTGGCGGGAGAGGTTACAATGAGCAGTTCTTC. Its protein product is CATGVGGRGYNEQFF.

In nucleotides, the CDR3 is TGTGCCAGCAGCTTAACGAGGGGGCAGGGCACCCCCCGAAAGGGCTACACCTTC. Amino acids: CASSLTRGQGTPRKGYTF. V and J are TRBV7-8 and TRBJ1-2; 7 bases are a match to TRBD1. This CDR3 has 18 amino acids. Germline values: CDR1 SGHVS, CDR2 FQNEAQ. V was clipped by 2 bases and J by 8 bases; unmatched bases: 20. Based on the CDR3 plus reference TRBV7-8 and TRBJ1-2, the full variable domain is GAGVSQSPRYKVAKRGQDVALRCDPISGHVSLFWYQQALGQGPEFLTYFQNEAQLDKSGLPSDRFFAERPEGSVSTLKIQRTQQEDSAVYLCASSLTRGQGTPRKGYTFGSGTRLTVV.

The chain couples TRBV19 to TRBJ2-3; D unclear. CDR1 and CDR2 from the germline V gene are LNHDA and SQIVND (reference sequence). The V end was cut by 6 bases, the J end by 3 bases, with 4 bases between. CDR3 length: 11 residues. The CDR3 coding sequence is TGTGCCAGTAGGACAACAGATACGCAGTATTTT. This translates into CASRTTDTQYF.

This chain links TRBV7-9 with TRBJ2-3; 15 bases are a match to TRBD2. Per the germline V gene, CDR1 is SEHNR and CDR2 is FQNEAQ (reference sequence). The V and J ends lost 6 bases and 2 bases, in that order; junction bases with no gene match: 6. The CDR3 consists of 17 residues. This CDR3 reads CASSSGLAGGPTDTQYF. The CDR3 DNA follows: TGTGCCAGCAGTTCAGGACTAGCGGGAGGGCCCACAGATACGCAGTATTTT.

This sequence joins TRBV2 and TRBJ1-5, with TRBD1 matching over 7 bases. The CDR3 is 15 residues long. Germline V gene sequence: CDR1 SNHLY, CDR2 FYNNEI. V was pared by 6 bases and J by 6 bases, with 11 bases of the junction left unmatched. CDR3 nucleotide sequence: TGTGCCAGCAGCAACCAGGGGGGCGTGGTTCAGCCCCAGCATTTT. This codes for CASSNQGGVVQPQHF.

The genes are TRBV10-1 and TRBJ1-5, with 8 bases lining up with TRBD1. V lost 3 bases and J lost 4; bases outside the gene matches: 5. CDR1 and CDR2 from the germline V gene are WNHNN and SYGVQD (reference sequence). The CDR3 loop spans 15 amino acids. CDR3 bases: TGCGCCAGCAGTGAAGGGACAGGAGAAAATCAGCCCCAGCATTTT. It translates to CASSEGTGENQPQHF.

This rearrangement joins TRBV18 to TRBJ1-1; 7 bases agree with TRBD1. In germline, CDR1 is KGHSH, CDR2 LQKENI. Losses at the gene ends were 1 base for V and 0 bases for J; bases not matched to a gene: 8. The CDR3 totals 17 residues. The CDR3 region is CASSPRPRTGMNTEAFF. The CDR3 nucleotides read TGTGCCAGCTCACCACGACCTCGGACAGGCATGAACACTGAAGCTTTCTTT.

CDR3 nucleotide sequence: TGCGCCAGCAGCCACGATCTAAATCAGCCCCAGCATTTT. As protein: CASSHDLNQPQHF. The genes are TRBV4-1 and TRBJ1-5, with D hard to call. Germline-derived CDR1 and CDR2 are MGHRA and YSYEKL. The CDR3 runs 13 residues. Trimming shortened V by 3 bases and J by 4 bases, and 7 bases separated the two germline ends.

J is TRBJ2-2 and V is TRBV11-2; unclear D gene. V was cut by 0 bases and J by 0 bases, with 11 bases left in between. Looked up from germline, CDR1 is SGHAT and CDR2 is FQNNGV. The CDR3 runs 17 residues. The DNA for the CDR3 is TGTGCCAGCAGCTTAGACCAGACACCAACGAACACCGGGGAGCTGTTTTTT. This gives the protein CASSLDQTPTNTGELFF. The complete variable domain, with remaining parts taken from reference TRBV11-2 and TRBJ2-2, reads EAGVAQSPRYKIIEKRQSVAFWCNPISGHATLYWYQQILGQGPKLLIQFQNNGVVDDSQLPKDRFSAERLKGVDSTLKIQPAKLEDSAVYLCASSLDQTPTNTGELFFGEGSRLTVL.

V gene TRBV5-4 combines with J gene TRBJ2-3; D unclear. V was shortened by 7 bases and J by 0 bases, with 9 bases between the two germline ends. This CDR3 has 13 amino acids. Germline V CDR1 and CDR2: SGHNT, YYREEE (reference sequence). The DNA for the CDR3 is TGTGCCAGCGGCAGAGGTAGCACAGATACGCAGTATTTT. Translated, it gives CASGRGSTDTQYF.